The rows below give T cell receptor beta chains drawn from one sample of a study of blood T cell repertoires in COVID-19. Profiling relied on immunoSEQ multiplex PCR, and the TCRdb table lists in-frame clones only, not all of them. The sample yields approximately 150,000 clones, around 82% seen once. Sequencing was carried out using peripheral blood. These receptors were obtained from a woman between 65 and 79 years old who had recovered from COVID-19. Both conserved end residues are part of each CDR3. D genes are given only for firm matches. For some rows the clone size is stated as once, few or many, or as a class when expanded; others skip it.

V gene,J gene,D gene,clone size,CDR3 protein,CDR3 DNA
TRBV3-1/TRBV3-2,TRBJ2-1,TRBD1,NA,CASSQAGQGAYEQFF,TGTGCCAGCAGCCAGGCGGGACAGGGGGCCTATGAGCAGTTCTTC
TRBV19,TRBJ2-1,NA,NA,CASTALGGGGKGSYNEQFF,TGTGCCAGTACCGCTCTAGGGGGCGGGGGGAAAGGGTCCTACAATGAGCAGTTCTTC
TRBV4-1,TRBJ2-3,TRBD1,NA,CASSQVFGTETDTQYF,TGCGCCAGCAGCCAAGTTTTTGGGACAGAGACAGATACGCAGTATTTT
TRBV15,TRBJ1-2,NA,few,CATSRGGADYGYTF,TGTGCCACCAGCAGGGGGGGGGCGGACTATGGCTACACCTTC
TRBV28,TRBJ2-3,NA,NA,CASRSQLGGRATDTQYF,TGTGCCAGCAGGAGCCAATTGGGGGGAAGGGCCACAGATACGCAGTATTTT
TRBV5-1,TRBJ2-2,NA,NA,CASSLNPRGTGELFF,TGCGCCAGCAGCTTAAACCCGAGGGGGACCGGGGAGCTGTTTTTT
TRBV30,TRBJ2-2,TRBD2,NA,CACWGEGTGELFF,TGTGCCTGTTGGGGGGAGGGCACCGGGGAGCTGTTTTTT
TRBV5-1,TRBJ1-2,NA,NA,CASSPRSGHLIYGYTF,TGCGCCAGCAGCCCGAGGAGTGGACACCTAATCTATGGCTACACCTTC
TRBV18,TRBJ1-1,TRBD1,NA,CASSPRGAVQDTEAFF,TGTGCCAGCTCACCCAGGGGGGCAGTACAGGACACTGAAGCTTTCTTT
TRBV7-2,TRBJ2-5,TRBD2,NA,CASSLAGGRQETQYF,TGTGCCAGCAGCCTAGCGGGGGGGCGACAAGAGACCCAGTACTTC
TRBV7-3,TRBJ2-1,NA,NA,CASSSPEGEQFF,TGTGCCAGCAGCTCACCAGAGGGTGAGCAGTTCTTC
TRBV19,TRBJ1-1,NA,NA,CASSIGGQRNTEAFF,TGTGCCAGTAGTATAGGGGGACAAAGGAACACTGAAGCTTTCTTT
TRBV3-1/TRBV3-2,TRBJ2-7,TRBD2,NA,CASSPPGLAGGTSSYEQYF,TGTGCCAGCAGCCCACCGGGACTAGCGGGAGGAACAAGCTCCTACGAGCAGTACTTC
TRBV11-3,TRBJ2-7,NA,NA,CASSLGRSYEQYF,TGTGCCAGCAGCTTGGGCCGTTCCTACGAGCAGTACTTC
TRBV28,TRBJ1-6,NA,NA,CASSPPTGTYNSPLHF,TGTGCCAGCAGTCCACCAACAGGGACCTATAATTCACCCCTCCACTTT
TRBV30,TRBJ2-1,TRBD2,NA,CAWRGLANSEQFF,TGTGCCTGGAGAGGACTAGCAAACAGTGAGCAGTTCTTC
TRBV5-4,TRBJ2-3,TRBD2,few,CASSLGGLGTDTQYF,TGTGCCAGCAGCTTGGGGGGACTAGGCACAGATACGCAGTATTTT
TRBV4-2,TRBJ2-1,NA,NA,CASSLRGPNNEQFF,TGTGCCAGCAGCCTAAGAGGGCCCAACAATGAGCAGTTCTTC
TRBV28,TRBJ2-7,TRBD1,NA,CASSPRGQGHYEQYF,TGTGCCAGCAGTCCCAGGGGACAGGGCCACTACGAGCAGTACTTC
TRBV7-6,TRBJ2-1,TRBD1,NA,CASSLGATGFNEQFF,TGTGCCAGCAGCTTAGGGGCGACAGGGTTCAATGAGCAGTTCTTC
TRBV7-8,TRBJ2-4,TRBD1,NA,CASSLAPFGQGGNIQYF,TGTGCCAGCAGCTTAGCCCCGTTCGGACAGGGTGGGAACATTCAGTACTTC
TRBV18,TRBJ1-4,NA,NA,CASSPFDGNEKLFF,TGTGCCAGCTCCCCCTTCGACGGGAATGAAAAACTGTTTTTT
TRBV18,TRBJ2-4,NA,NA,CASSPGRENIQYF,TGTGCCAGCTCACCGGGGAGAGAAAACATTCAGTACTTC
TRBV11-2,TRBJ2-1,TRBD2,NA,CASSHGGGSSYNEQFF,TGTGCCAGCAGCCATGGGGGGGGGAGCTCCTACAATGAGCAGTTCTTC
TRBV29-1,TRBJ2-1,TRBD1,NA,CSVEEQGGYNEQFF,TGCAGCGTTGAAGAACAGGGGGGCTACAATGAGCAGTTCTTC
TRBV12-3/TRBV12-4,TRBJ1-4,TRBD1,NA,CASSRGRSEKLFF,TGTGCCAGCAGCAGGGGGCGTAGTGAAAAACTGTTTTTT
TRBV18,TRBJ1-1,NA,once,CASSLGGGDTEAFF,TGTGCCAGCTCACTCGGGGGGGGAGACACTGAAGCTTTCTTT
TRBV6-5,TRBJ2-7,NA,NA,CATGGAWGPPYEQYF,TGTGCCACGGGGGGCGCCTGGGGGCCCCCCTACGAGCAGTACTTC